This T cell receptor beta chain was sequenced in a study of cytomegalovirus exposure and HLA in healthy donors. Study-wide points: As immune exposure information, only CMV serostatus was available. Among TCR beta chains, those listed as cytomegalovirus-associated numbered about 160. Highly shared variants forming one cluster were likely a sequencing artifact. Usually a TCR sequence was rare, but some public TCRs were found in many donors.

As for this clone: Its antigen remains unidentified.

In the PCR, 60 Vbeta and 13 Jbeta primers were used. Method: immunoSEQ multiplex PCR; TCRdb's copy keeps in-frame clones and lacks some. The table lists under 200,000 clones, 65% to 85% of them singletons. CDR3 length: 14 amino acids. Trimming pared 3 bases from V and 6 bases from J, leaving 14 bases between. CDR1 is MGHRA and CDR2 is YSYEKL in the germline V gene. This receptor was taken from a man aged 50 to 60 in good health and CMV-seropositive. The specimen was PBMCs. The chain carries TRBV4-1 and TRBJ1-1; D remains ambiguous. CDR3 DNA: TGCGCCAGCAGCCACCCCAGAAGAAGTTCTGAAGCTTTCTTT. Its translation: CASSHPRRSSEAFF.